The T cell receptor beta chain described here comes from a study of OX40 agonist ivuxolimab in advanced cancers. Study background: Earlier anti-PD-1, anti-PD-L1 or anti-CTLA-4 therapy was permitted; under 50% had received some.

Whole-study results and caveats: The study found among the lowest clonal expansion in partial responders at 0.1-3.0 mg/kg. Some nonresponders likewise displayed low normalized T-cell clonal expansion. The study did not work out the antigen specificity of the expanded peripheral T cells.

As to this clone: What it binds is not known.

The protocol was immunoSEQ multiplex PCR, while the TCRdb copy is restricted to in-frame clones and leaves out a portion. The sample yields over 50,000 clones, 65% to 85% seen once. Trimming pared 0 bases from V and 2 bases from J, leaving 8 bases between. Germline CDR1 reads LGHNA; CDR2 reads YSLEER. This CDR3 region has 15 residues. The sequencing here drew on CD4+ or CD8+ T cells sorted from blood, taken in a trial of the OX40 agonist ivuxolimab. The sequence was obtained from an adult with an advanced solid tumor such as melanoma, head and neck, liver or kidney cancer. The V call is TRBV4-3, the J call TRBJ2-1; D perhaps matches TRBD2 (6 bases). The CDR3 DNA follows: TGCGCCAGCAGCCAAGATGGAGGGACCTACAATGAGCAGTTCTTC. As protein: CASSQDGGTYNEQFF.